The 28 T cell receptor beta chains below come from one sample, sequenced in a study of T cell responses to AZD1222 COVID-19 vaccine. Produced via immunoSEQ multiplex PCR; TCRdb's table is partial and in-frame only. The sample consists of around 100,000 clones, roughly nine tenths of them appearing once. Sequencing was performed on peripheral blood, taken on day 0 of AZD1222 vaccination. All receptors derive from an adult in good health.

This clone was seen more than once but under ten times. CDR3 residues: CASQDRSSYEQYF. CDR3 nucleotide sequence: TGTGCCAGTCAGGACCGGAGCTCCTACGAGCAGTACTTC. The rearrangement links TRBV19 to TRBJ2-7, with unresolved D. The CDR3 consists of 13 residues. The V end was cut by 8 bases, the J end by 0 bases, with 11 bases between. Per the germline V gene, CDR1 is LNHDA and CDR2 is SQIVND (reference sequence).

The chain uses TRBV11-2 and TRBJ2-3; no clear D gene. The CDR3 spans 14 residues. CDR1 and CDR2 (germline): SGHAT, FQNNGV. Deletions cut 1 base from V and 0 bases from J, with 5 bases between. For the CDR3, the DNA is TGTGCCAGCAGCTTAGCACATAGCACAGATACGCAGTATTTT. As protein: CASSLAHSTDTQYF. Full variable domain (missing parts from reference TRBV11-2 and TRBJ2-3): EAGVAQSPRYKIIEKRQSVAFWCNPISGHATLYWYQQILGQGPKLLIQFQNNGVVDDSQLPKDRFSAERLKGVDSTLKIQPAKLEDSAVYLCASSLAHSTDTQYFGPGTRLTVL.

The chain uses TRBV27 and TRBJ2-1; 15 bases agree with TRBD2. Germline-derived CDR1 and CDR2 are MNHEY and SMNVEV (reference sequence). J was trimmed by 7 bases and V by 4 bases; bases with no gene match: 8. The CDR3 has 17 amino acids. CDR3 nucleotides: TGTGCCAGCAGTTCTAACCTCGGACTAGCGGGAGGGAATGAGCAGTTCTTC. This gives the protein CASSSNLGLAGGNEQFF.

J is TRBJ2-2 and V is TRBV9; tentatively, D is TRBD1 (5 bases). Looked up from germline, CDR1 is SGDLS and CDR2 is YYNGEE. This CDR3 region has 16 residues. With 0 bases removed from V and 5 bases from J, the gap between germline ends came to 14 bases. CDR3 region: CASSVEGQGRTGELFF. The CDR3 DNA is TGTGCCAGCAGCGTAGAGGGGCAGGGTAGGACCGGGGAGCTGTTTTTT.

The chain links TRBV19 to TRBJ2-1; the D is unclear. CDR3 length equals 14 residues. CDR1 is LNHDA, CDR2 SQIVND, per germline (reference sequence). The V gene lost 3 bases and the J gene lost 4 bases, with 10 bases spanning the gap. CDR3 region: CASSMARFYNEQFF. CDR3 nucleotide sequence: TGTGCCAGTAGTATGGCCAGGTTTTACAATGAGCAGTTCTTC.

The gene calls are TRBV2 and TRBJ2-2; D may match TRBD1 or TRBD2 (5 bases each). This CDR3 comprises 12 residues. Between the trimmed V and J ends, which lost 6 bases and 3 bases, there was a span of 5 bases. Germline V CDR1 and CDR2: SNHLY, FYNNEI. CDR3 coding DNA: TGTGCCAGCAGGGGGGACACCGGGGAGCTGTTTTTT. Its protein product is CASRGDTGELFF.

The CDR3 reads CASSQVRRGRNTEAFF. The DNA of the CDR3 is TGTGCCAGCAGCCAAGTTAGAAGAGGGAGGAACACTGAAGCTTTCTTT. The chain is built from TRBV3-1 (or the pseudogene TRBV3-2) and TRBJ1-1; no definite D call. Germline-derived CDR1 and CDR2 are LGHDT and YNNKEL (reference sequence). V was clipped by 1 base and J by 1 base, with 13 bases between them. The CDR3 extends over 16 amino acids.

In DNA form, the CDR3 reads TGTGCCAGCAGCCCTCGGCTAGCGGGGTCGACAGATACGCAGTATTTT. This translates into CASSPRLAGSTDTQYF. The chain joins TRBV7-2 to TRBJ2-3; 9 nucleotides agree with TRBD2. Trimming cost V 5 bases and J 3 bases; bases outside gene matches: 9. This CDR3 comprises 16 residues. CDR1 SGHTA and CDR2 FQGNSA come from the germline V gene.

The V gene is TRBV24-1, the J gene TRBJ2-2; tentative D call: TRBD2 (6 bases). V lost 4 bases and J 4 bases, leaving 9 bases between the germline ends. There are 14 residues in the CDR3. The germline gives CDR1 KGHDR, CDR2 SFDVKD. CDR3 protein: CATSERGGTGELFF. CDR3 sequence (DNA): TGTGCCACCAGTGAGCGGGGTGGCACCGGGGAGCTGTTTTTT.

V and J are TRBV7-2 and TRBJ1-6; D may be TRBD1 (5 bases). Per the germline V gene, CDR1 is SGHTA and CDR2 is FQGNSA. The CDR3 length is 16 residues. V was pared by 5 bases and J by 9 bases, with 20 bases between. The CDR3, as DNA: TGTGCCAGCAGCACGAAGGGGCAGGTATCCGGTTCACCCCTCCACTTT. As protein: CASSTKGQVSGSPLHF. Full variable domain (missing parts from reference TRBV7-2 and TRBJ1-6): GAGVSQSPSNKVTEKGKDVELRCDPISGHTALYWYRQSLGQGLEFLIYFQGNSAPDKSGLPSDRFSAERTGGSVSTLTIQRTQQEDSAVYLCASSTKGQVSGSPLHFGNGTRLTVT.

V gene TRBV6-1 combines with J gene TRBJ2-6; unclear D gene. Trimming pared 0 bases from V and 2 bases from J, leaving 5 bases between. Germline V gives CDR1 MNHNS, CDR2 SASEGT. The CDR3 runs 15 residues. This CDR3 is CASSEADAGANVLTF. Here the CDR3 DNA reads TGTGCCAGCAGTGAAGCGGACGCTGGGGCCAACGTCCTGACTTTC.

The CDR3 reads CASSLAGLAGQYF. The CDR3 region has the DNA TGTGCCAGCAGCTTAGCGGGACTAGCGGGGCAGTATTTT. This chain joins TRBV7-2 and TRBJ2-3; TRBD2 agrees at 12 bases. V lost 0 bases, J lost 11 bases, and 0 bases stayed unmatched. Germline CDR1 reads SGHTA; CDR2 reads FQGNSA. The CDR3 runs to 13 residues.

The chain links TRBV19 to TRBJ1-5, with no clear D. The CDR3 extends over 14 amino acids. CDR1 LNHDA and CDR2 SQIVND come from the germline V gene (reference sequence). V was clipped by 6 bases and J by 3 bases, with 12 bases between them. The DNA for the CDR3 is TGTGCCAGTAGGACGGGCCTGAACAATCAGCCCCAGCATTTT. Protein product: CASRTGLNNQPQHF.

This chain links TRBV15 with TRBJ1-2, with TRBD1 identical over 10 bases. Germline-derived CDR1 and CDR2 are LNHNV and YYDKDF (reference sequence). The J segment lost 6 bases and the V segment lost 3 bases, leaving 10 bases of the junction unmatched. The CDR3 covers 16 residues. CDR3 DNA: TGTGCCACCAGCAGCGTCCCGGGACAGGGGTACGATGGCTACACCTTC. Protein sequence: CATSSVPGQGYDGYTF.

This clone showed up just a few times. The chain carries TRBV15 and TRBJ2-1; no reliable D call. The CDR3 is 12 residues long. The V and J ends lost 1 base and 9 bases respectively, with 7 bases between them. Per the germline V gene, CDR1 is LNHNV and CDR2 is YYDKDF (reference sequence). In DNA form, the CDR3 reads TGTGCCACCAGCAGAGGGCAGCCTGAGCAGTTCTTC. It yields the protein CATSRGQPEQFF. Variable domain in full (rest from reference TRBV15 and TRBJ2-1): DAMVIQNPRYQVTQFGKPVTLSCSQTLNHNVMYWYQQKSSQAPKLLFHYYDKDFNNEADTPDNFQSRRPNTSFCFLDIRSPGLGDTAMYLCATSRGQPEQFFGPGTRLTVL.

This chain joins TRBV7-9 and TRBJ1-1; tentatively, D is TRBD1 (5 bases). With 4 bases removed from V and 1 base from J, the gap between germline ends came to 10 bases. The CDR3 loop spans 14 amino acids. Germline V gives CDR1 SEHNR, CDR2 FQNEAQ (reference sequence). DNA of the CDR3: TGTGCCAGCAGCTCGACACAGGAGAACACTGAAGCTTTCTTT. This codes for CASSSTQENTEAFF.

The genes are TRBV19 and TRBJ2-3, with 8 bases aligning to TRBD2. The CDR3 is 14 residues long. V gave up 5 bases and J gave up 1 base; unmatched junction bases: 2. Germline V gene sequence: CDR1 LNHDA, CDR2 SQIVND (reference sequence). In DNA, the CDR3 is TGTGCCAGTAGTTCGGGGGGGGGCACAGATACGCAGTATTTT. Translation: CASSSGGGTDTQYF. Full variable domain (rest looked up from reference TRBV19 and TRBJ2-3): DGGITQSPKYLFRKEGQNVTLSCEQNLNHDAMYWYRQDPGQGLRLIYYSQIVNDFQKGDIAEGYSVSREKKESFPLTVTSAQKNPTAFYLCASSSGGGTDTQYFGPGTRLTVL.

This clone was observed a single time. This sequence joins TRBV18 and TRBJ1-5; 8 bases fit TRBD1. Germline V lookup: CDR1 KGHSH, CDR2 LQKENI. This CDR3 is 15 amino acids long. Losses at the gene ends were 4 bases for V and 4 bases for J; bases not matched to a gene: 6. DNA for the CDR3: TGTGCCAGCTCACAGGGACAGGAGCCTAATCAGCCCCAGCATTTT. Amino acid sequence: CASSQGQEPNQPQHF.

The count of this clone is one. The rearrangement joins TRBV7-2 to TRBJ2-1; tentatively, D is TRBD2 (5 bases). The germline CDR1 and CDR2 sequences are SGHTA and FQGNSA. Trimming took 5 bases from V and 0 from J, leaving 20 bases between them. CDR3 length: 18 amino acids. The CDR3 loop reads CASSPYGVGDPSYNEQFF. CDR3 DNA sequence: TGTGCCAGCAGCCCTTACGGGGTGGGCGACCCCTCCTACAATGAGCAGTTCTTC. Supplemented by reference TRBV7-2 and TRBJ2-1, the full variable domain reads GAGVSQSPSNKVTEKGKDVELRCDPISGHTALYWYRQSLGQGLEFLIYFQGNSAPDKSGLPSDRFSAERTGGSVSTLTIQRTQQEDSAVYLCASSPYGVGDPSYNEQFFGPGTRLTVL.

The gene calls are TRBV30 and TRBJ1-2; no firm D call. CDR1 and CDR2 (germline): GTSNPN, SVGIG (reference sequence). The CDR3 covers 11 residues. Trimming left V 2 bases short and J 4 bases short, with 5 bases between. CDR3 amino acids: CAWSRPYGYTF. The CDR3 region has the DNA TGTGCCTGGAGTCGTCCCTATGGCTACACCTTC.

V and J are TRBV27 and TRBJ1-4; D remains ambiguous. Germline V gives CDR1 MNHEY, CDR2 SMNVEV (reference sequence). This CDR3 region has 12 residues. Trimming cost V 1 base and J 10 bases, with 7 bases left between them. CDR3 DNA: TGTGCCAGCAGTTTATTGGGAGGAAAACTGTTTTTT. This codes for CASSLLGGKLFF.

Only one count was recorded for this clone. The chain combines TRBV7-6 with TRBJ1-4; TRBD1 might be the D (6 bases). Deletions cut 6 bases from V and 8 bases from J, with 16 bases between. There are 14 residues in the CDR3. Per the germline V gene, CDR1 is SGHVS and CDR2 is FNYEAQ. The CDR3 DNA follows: TGTGCCAGCAGTTCAAGGGGGGGGAGGGAAAAACTGTTTTTT. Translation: CASSSRGGREKLFF. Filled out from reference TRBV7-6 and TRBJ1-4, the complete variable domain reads GAGVSQSPRYKVTKRGQDVALRCDPISGHVSLYWYRQALGQGPEFLTYFNYEAQQDKSGLPNDRFSAERPEGSISTLTIQRTEQRDSAMYRCASSSRGGREKLFFGSGTQLSVL.

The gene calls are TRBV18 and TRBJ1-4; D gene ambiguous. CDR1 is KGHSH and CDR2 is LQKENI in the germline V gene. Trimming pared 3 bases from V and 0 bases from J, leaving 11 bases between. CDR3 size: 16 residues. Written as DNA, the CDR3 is TGTGCCAGCTCACCTATCCGACGGACAACTAATGAAAAACTGTTTTTT. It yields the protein CASSPIRRTTNEKLFF.

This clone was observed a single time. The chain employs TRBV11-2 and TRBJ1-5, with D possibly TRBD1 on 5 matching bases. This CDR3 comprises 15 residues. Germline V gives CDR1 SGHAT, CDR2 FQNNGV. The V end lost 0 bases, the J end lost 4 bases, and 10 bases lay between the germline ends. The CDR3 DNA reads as TGTGCCAGCAGCTTAGATTGGGGCGGGAATCAGCCCCAGCATTTT. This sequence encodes CASSLDWGGNQPQHF. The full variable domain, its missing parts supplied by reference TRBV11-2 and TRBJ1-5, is EAGVAQSPRYKIIEKRQSVAFWCNPISGHATLYWYQQILGQGPKLLIQFQNNGVVDDSQLPKDRFSAERLKGVDSTLKIQPAKLEDSAVYLCASSLDWGGNQPQHFGDGTRLSIL.

The CDR3 loop reads CASSLVHTGGTEAFF. Here the CDR3 DNA reads TGTGCCAGCAGCTTAGTCCACACAGGGGGCACTGAAGCTTTCTTT. The V call is TRBV7-2, the J call TRBJ1-1, with 8 bases fitting TRBD1. This CDR3 is 15 amino acids long. V gave up 1 base and J gave up 4 bases; unmatched junction bases: 5. Per the germline V gene, CDR1 is SGHTA and CDR2 is FQGNSA.

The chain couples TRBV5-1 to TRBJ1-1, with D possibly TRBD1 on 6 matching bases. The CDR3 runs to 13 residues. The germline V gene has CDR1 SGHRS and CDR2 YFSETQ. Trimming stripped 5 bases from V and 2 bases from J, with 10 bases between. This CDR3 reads CASREGTNTEAFF. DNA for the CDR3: TGCGCCAGCAGGGAGGGGACAAACACTGAAGCTTTCTTT.

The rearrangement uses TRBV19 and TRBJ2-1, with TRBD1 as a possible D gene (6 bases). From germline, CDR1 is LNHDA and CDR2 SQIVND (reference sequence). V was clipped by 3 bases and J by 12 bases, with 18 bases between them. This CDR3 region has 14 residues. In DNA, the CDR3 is TGTGCCAGTAGTATTATCGGCAGGGGATCGGGGCAGTTCTTC. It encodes CASSIIGRGSGQFF.

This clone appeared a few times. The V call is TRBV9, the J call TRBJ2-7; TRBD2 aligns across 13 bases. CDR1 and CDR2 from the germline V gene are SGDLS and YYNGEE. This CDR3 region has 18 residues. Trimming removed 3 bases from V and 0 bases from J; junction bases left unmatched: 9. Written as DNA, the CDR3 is TGTGCCAGCAGCGGGAGTGGACTAGCGGGGGCGAGCTCCTACGAGCAGTACTTC. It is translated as CASSGSGLAGASSYEQYF.